The text below deals with one T cell receptor (beta chain). This sample was taken from a study of blood T cell repertoires in COVID-19. Measured with immunoSEQ multiplex PCR; TCRdb has only the in-frame clones, and not every one. The table has 180,000 or so clones, around 83% seen once. Participants' own reports of clinical history determined their cohort assignment. The specimen sequenced was PBMCs or T cells enriched from blood (not recorded which). This TCR derives from a woman in her fifties or sixties in a cohort exposed to, infected with or recovered from COVID-19 (not recorded which).

The CDR3 is CASSFRRGDVRNSPLHF. CDR3 coding DNA: TGTGCCAGCAGCTTCCGAAGGGGTGACGTACGAAATTCACCCCTCCACTTT. The V call is TRBV7-9, the J call TRBJ1-6; TRBD1 might be the D (5 bases). The V and J ends lost 3 bases and 7 bases respectively, with 19 bases between them. The germline V gene encodes CDR1 SEHNR and CDR2 FQNEAQ (reference sequence). The CDR3 totals 17 residues.